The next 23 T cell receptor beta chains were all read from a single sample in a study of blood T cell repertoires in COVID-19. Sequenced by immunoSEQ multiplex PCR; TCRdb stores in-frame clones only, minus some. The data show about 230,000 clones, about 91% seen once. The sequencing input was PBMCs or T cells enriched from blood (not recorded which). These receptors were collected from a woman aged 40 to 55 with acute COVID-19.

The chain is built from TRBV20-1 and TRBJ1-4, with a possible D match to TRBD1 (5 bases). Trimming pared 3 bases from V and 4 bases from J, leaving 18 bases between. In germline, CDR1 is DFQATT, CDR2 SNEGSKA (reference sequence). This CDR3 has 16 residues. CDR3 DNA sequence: TGCAGTGCTAGTATACCCCGGGGAGGGGTTAATGAAAAACTGTTTTTT. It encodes CSASIPRGGVNEKLFF.

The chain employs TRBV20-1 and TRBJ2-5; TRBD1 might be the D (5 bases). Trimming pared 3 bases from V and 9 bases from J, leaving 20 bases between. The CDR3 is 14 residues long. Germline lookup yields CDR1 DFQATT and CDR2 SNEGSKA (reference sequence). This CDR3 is CSASESMGQGSQYF. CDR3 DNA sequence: TGCAGTGCTAGTGAGTCGATGGGGCAAGGGTCCCAGTACTTC.

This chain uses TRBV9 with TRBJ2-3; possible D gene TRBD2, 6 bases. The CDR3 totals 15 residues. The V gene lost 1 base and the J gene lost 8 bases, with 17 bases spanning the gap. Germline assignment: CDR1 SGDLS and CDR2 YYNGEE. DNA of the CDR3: TGTGCCAGCAGCGTATCAGTAGCGGCTTTGTCTACGCAGTATTTT. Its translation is CASSVSVAALSTQYF.

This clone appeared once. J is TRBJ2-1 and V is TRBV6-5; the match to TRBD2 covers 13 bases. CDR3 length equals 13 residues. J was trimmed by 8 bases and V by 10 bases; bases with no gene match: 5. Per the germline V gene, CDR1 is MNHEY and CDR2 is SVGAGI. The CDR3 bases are TGTGCCACGAGGACTAGCGGGAGTTATGAGCAGTTCTTC. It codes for CATRTSGSYEQFF.

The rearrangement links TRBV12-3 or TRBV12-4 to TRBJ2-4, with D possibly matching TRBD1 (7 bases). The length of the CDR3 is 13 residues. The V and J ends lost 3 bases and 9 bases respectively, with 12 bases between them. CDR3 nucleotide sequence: TGTGCCAGCAGTTTGCAGGGGGGCGCCATTCAGTACTTC. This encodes CASSLQGGAIQYF.

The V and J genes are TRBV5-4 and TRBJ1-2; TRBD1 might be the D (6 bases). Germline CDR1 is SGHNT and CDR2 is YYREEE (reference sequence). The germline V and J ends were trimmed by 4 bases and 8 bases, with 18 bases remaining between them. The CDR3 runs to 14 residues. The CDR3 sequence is CASSPRPMDSGYTF. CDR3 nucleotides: TGTGCCAGCAGCCCCCGGCCGATGGACAGCGGCTACACCTTC.

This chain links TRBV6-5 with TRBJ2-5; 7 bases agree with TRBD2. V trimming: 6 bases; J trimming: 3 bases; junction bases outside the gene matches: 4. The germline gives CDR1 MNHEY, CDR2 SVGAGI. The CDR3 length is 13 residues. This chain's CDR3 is CASRRSGEETQYF. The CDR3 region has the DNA TGTGCCAGCAGACGAAGCGGGGAAGAGACCCAGTACTTC.

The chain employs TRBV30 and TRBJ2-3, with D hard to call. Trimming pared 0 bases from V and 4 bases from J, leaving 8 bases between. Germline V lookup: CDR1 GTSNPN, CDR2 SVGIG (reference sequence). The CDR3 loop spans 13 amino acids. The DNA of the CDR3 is TGTGCCTGGAGTGTACAGCCTCCAGATACGCAGTATTTT. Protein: CAWSVQPPDTQYF.

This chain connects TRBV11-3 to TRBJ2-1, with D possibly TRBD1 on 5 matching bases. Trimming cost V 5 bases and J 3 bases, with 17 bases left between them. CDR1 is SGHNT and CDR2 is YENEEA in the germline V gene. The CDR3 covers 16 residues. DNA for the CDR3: TGTGCCAGCAGCCCCTCAGATGGGGCCAACTACAATGAGCAGTTCTTC. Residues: CASSPSDGANYNEQFF.

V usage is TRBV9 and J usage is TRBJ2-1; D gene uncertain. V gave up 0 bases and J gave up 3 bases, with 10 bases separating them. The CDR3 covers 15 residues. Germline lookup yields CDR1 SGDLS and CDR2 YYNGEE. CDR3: CASSVGVAGYNEQFF. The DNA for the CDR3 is TGTGCCAGCAGCGTAGGGGTAGCTGGCTACAATGAGCAGTTCTTC. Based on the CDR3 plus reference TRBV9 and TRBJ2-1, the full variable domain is DSGVTQTPKHLITATGQRVTLRCSPRSGDLSVYWYQQSLDQGLQFLIQYYNGEERAKGNILERFSAQQFPDLHSELNLSSLELGDSALYFCASSVGVAGYNEQFFGPGTRLTVL.

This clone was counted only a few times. CDR3 bases: TGTGCCTGGGAGGGGAGACAGGCCAGAAATGAAGCTTTCTTT. The encoded protein is CAWEGRQARNEAFF. The rearrangement links TRBV30 to TRBJ1-1, with D possibly being TRBD1 (6 bases). Looked up from germline, CDR1 is GTSNPN and CDR2 is SVGIG (reference sequence). The CDR3 has 14 residues. V shed 5 bases and J shed 7 bases, with 20 bases lying between them.

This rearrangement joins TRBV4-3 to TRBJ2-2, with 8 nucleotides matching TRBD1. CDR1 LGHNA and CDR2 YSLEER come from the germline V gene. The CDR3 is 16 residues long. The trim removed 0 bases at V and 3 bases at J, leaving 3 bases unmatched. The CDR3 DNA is TGCGCCAGCAGCCAAGACCGGGACAGGTACACCGGGGAGCTGTTTTTT. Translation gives CASSQDRDRYTGELFF.

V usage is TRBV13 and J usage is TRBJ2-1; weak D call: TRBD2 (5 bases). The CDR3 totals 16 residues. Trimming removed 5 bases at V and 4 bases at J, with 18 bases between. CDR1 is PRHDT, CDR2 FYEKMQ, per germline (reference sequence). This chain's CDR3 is CASSLSPGGPYNEQFF. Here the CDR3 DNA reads TGTGCCAGCAGCCTTAGTCCAGGAGGCCCTTACAATGAGCAGTTCTTC.

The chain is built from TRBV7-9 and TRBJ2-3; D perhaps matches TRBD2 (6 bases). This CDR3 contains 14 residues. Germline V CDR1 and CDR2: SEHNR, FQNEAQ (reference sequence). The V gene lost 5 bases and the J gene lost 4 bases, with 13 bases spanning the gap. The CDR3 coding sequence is TGTGCCAGCAGCATTGGACCGGGGGCAGATACGCAGTATTTT. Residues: CASSIGPGADTQYF. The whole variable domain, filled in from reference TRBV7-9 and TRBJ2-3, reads DTGVSQNPRHKITKRGQNVTFRCDPISEHNRLYWYRQTLGQGPEFLTYFQNEAQLEKSRLLSDRFSAERPKGSFSTLEIQRTEQGDSAMYLCASSIGPGADTQYFGPGTRLTVL.

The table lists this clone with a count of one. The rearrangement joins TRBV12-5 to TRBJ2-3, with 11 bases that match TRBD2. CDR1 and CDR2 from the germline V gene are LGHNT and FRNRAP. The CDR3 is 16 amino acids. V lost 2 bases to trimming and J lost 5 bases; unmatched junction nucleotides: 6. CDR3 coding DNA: TGTGCTAGTGGTTTGCGTGTAGCGGGAGGGGGAGATACGCAGTATTTT. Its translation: CASGLRVAGGGDTQYF.

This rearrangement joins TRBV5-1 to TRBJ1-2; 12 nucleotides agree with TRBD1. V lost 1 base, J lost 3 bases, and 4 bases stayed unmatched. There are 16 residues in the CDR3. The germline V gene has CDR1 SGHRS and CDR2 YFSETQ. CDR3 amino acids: CASSLSGTGGDYGYTF. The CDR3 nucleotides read TGCGCCAGCAGCTTGTCCGGGACAGGGGGCGACTATGGCTACACCTTC.

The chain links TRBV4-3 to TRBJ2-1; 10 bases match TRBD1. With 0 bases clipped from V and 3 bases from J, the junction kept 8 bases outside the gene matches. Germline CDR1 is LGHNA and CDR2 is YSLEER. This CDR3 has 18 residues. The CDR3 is CASSQDGQGVMGYNEQFF. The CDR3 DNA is TGCGCCAGCAGCCAAGATGGACAGGGGGTGATGGGCTACAATGAGCAGTTCTTC.

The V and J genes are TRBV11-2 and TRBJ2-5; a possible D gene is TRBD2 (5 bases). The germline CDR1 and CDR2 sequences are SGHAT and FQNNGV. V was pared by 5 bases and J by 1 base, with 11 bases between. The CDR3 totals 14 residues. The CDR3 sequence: CASSQESGQETQYF. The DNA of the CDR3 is TGTGCCAGCAGCCAGGAGAGCGGCCAAGAGACCCAGTACTTC.

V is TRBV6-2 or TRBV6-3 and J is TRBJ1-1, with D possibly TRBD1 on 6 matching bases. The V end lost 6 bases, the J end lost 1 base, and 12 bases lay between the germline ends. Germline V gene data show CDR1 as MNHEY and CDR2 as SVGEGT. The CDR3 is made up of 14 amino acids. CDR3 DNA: TGTGCCAGCAGCCTAGGGGGGGCGAACACTGAAGCTTTCTTT. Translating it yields CASSLGGANTEAFF.

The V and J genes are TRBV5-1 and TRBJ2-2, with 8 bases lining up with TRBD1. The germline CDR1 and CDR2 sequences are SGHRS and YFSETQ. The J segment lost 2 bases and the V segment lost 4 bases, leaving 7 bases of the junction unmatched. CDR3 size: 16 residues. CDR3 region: CASSHGQGFNTGELFF. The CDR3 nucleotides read TGCGCCAGCAGCCACGGACAGGGTTTCAACACCGGGGAGCTGTTTTTT.

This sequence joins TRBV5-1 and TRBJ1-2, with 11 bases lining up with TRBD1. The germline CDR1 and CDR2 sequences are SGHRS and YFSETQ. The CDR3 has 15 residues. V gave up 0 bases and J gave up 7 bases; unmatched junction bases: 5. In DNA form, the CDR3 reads TGCGCCAGCAGCTTGGCAGGACAGGGGGCGCCTGGCTACACCTTC. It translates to CASSLAGQGAPGYTF.

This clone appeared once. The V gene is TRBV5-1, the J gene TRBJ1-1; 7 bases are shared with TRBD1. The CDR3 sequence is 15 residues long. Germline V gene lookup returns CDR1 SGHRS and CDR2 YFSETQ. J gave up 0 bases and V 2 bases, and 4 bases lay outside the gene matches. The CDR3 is CASSLQGPLNTEAFF. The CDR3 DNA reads TGCGCCAGCAGCTTACAGGGGCCGCTGAACACTGAAGCTTTCTTT. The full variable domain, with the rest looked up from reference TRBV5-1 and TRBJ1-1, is KAGVTQTPRYLIKTRGQQVTLSCSPISGHRSVSWYQQTPGQGLQFLFEYFSETQRNKGNFPGRFSGRQFSNSRSEMNVSTLELGDSALYLCASSLQGPLNTEAFFGQGTRLTVV.

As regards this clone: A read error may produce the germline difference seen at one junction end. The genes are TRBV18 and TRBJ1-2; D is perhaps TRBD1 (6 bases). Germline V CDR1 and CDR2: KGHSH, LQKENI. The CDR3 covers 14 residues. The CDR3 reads CASSPQRDNSGYTF. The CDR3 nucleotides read TGTGCCAGCTCACCCCAACGGGACAACTCTGGCTACACCTTC.